This TCR beta chain came from a study of graft-versus-host responses after intestinal transplantation. Study-level information: Anti-thymocyte globulin induction, then tacrolimus and steroids for around 3 years, went to all recipients. Regarding the study as a whole: Within allografts, high graft-versus-host to host-versus-graft clonal ratios were seen among patients with graft-donor T cell macrochimerism. Researchers found GvH clones in recipient marrow, and some showed up first in ileum or blood.

Deletions cut 2 bases from V and 3 bases from J, with 13 bases between. Germline values: CDR1 MNHNS, CDR2 SASEGT. This CDR3 has 15 residues. About this clone itself: The antigen is unknown.

The data were produced by immunoSEQ multiplex PCR, yet TCRdb's version contains in-frame clones alone and is incomplete. The sample contains approximately 50,000 clones, around 90% of which appear only once. This TCR was recovered from a human patient who received an intestinal transplant, so some T cells may come from the graft donor. The V gene is TRBV6-1, the J gene TRBJ1-2; D is unresolved. Sequences were derived from PBMCs, sampled 26 days after transplant. The CDR3 nucleotides are TGTGCCAGCAGTGAATACGACGACCGGGACTATGGCTACACCTTC. Translating gives CASSEYDDRDYGYTF.